The 10 T cell receptor beta chains presented below share a single source sample, sequenced in a study of T cell repertoires in cytomegalovirus infection. TCRdb passed the reads through MiXCR, listing each CDR3 protein once. The sample shows approximately 500,000 distinct CDR3 sequences, approximately 10% of them seen only once. The source material was PBMCs. All receptors derive from a human donor in good health (CMV status not recorded). Some clones in this sample may be carry-over from other donors' samples.

This clonotype was counted ten times or more. This chain connects TRBV12-3 or TRBV12-4 to TRBJ2-1, with 11 positions matching TRBD2. V lost 7 bases, J lost 3 bases, and 5 bases stayed unmatched. The CDR3 contains 15 residues. CDR3 bases: TGTGCCAGCATCTTGACTAGCGGGAACTACAATGAGCAGTTCTTC. This sequence encodes CASILTSGNYNEQFF.

This clonotype was counted at least ten times. This rearrangement joins TRBV29-1 to TRBJ2-1, with a weak D call TRBD2 (5 bases). The V gene's germline CDR1 is SQVTM and CDR2 ANQGSEA. The CDR3 covers 14 residues. V gave up 6 bases and J gave up 1 base, with 13 bases separating them. CDR3 loop: CSVVQAVSYNEQFF. The CDR3 DNA reads as TGCAGCGTCGTCCAAGCGGTTTCCTACAATGAGCAGTTCTTC.

The chain has TRBV18 and TRBJ1-1; D is uncertain. CDR1 and CDR2 from the germline V gene are KGHSH and LQKENI. The CDR3 is 14 residues long. V was pared by 0 bases and J by 1 base, with 6 bases between. CDR3 protein: CASSPPYGNTEAFF. CDR3 in DNA: TGTGCCAGCTCACCACCGTACGGGAACACTGAAGCTTTCTTT.

This clonotype was seen ten or more times. This rearrangement joins TRBV11-2 to TRBJ2-3, with 8 nucleotides matching TRBD1. In germline, CDR1 is SGHAT, CDR2 FQNNGV. The junction had 11 bases not matched to a gene; V was cut back by 7 bases and J by 2 bases. The CDR3 is made up of 16 amino acids. The CDR3 reads CASMDSRQGATDTQYF. As DNA, the CDR3 is TGTGCCAGCATGGACTCTCGGCAGGGGGCCACAGATACGCAGTATTTT.

The sample holds a few counts of this clonotype. The chain recombines TRBV27 with TRBJ1-2; TRBD1 agrees at 9 bases. With 5 bases clipped from V and 8 bases from J, the junction kept 9 bases outside the gene matches. In germline, CDR1 is MNHEY, CDR2 SMNVEV (reference sequence). The CDR3 extends over 14 amino acids. This chain's CDR3 is CASSTDRGDSGYTF. DNA of the CDR3: TGTGCCAGCAGTACGGACAGGGGCGATAGCGGCTACACCTTC.

This clonotype appeared many times. The chain has TRBV7-9 and TRBJ2-1; D gene uncertain. This CDR3 is built from 13 residues. Germline V lookup: CDR1 SEHNR, CDR2 FQNEAQ (reference sequence). The ends were cut back, 3 bases at V and 7 bases at J, with 10 bases in the middle. CDR3 region: CASSFTDLNEQFF. CDR3 nucleotides: TGTGCCAGCAGCTTTACAGATTTGAATGAGCAGTTCTTC.

This clonotype was detected ten times or more. The gene calls are TRBV7-3 and TRBJ2-3; D unresolved. V lost 1 base, J lost 5 bases, and 7 bases lay in between. There are 13 residues in the CDR3. Looked up from germline, CDR1 is SGHTA and CDR2 is FQGTGA. CDR3 coding DNA: TGTGCCAGCAGCTTAAACCCCAAAGATACGCAGTATTTT. It yields the protein CASSLNPKDTQYF.

This clonotype was recorded many times. The chain combines TRBV3-1 with TRBJ2-4, with D unresolved. The CDR3 covers 15 residues. V lost 3 bases and J lost 2, with 11 bases in between. Germline V gene lookup returns CDR1 LGHDT and CDR2 YNNKEL (reference sequence). Here the CDR3 reads CASSQAPSPKNIQYF. The CDR3 DNA follows: TGTGCCAGCAGCCAGGCCCCGTCACCCAAAAACATTCAGTACTTC. The whole variable domain, remainder taken from reference TRBV3-1 and TRBJ2-4, is DTAVSQTPKYLVTQMGNDKSIKCEQNLGHDTMYWYKQDSKKFLKIMFSYNNKELIINETVPNRFSPKSPDKAHLNLHINSLELGDSAVYFCASSQAPSPKNIQYFGAGTRLSVL.

This chain joins TRBV5-8 and TRBJ2-5, with D possibly TRBD1 on 6 matching bases. The CDR3 runs 15 residues. Per germline, CDR1 SGHTS and CDR2 YDEGEE. V was pared by 1 base and J by 2 bases, with 12 bases between. CDR3 bases: TGTGCCAGCAGCTTGACAGGGAAAAGACAAGAGACCCAGTACTTC. This gives the protein CASSLTGKRQETQYF. The full variable domain, completed using reference TRBV5-8 and TRBJ2-5, is EAGVTQSPTHLIKTRGQQATLRCSPISGHTSVYWYQQALGLGLQFLLWYDEGEERNRGNFPPRFSGRQFPNYSSELNVNALELEDSALYLCASSLTGKRQETQYFGPGTRLLVL.

This clonotype was counted ten times or more. The rearrangement links TRBV12-3 or TRBV12-4 to TRBJ2-1; TRBD1 matches at 8 bases. The ends lost 4 bases at V and 4 bases at J; junction bases unmatched: 6. The CDR3 spans 15 residues. The CDR3: CASSSGQGNYNEQFF. In nucleotides, the CDR3 is TGTGCCAGCAGTTCCGGACAGGGTAATTACAATGAGCAGTTCTTC.